The rows below give T cell receptor beta chains drawn from one sample of a study of T-cell memory formation after mild COVID-19. TCRdb ran MiXCR on the 5' RACE reads and lists one entry per CDR3 protein. The sample holds fewer than 650,000 distinct CDR3 sequences; about 22% are singletons and the top ten take about 8.7%. The sequenced sample was PBMCs or a T cell subset sorted from them (not recorded which). Every receptor here comes from an adult woman who had mild COVID-19 (a few samples of this study predate the infection). Cell type and time point are not known. Each CDR3 is given with its conserved first and last residue. Each record gives: CDR3 protein, CDR3 DNA, V gene, D gene, J gene, clone size. D genes are given only for firm matches. Some rows have no size entry. The others give once, few or many, or a class for an expanded clone.

CASSFTLDSTWQYF	TGTGCCAGCAGTTTTACACTAGATTCGACGTGGCAGTACTTC	TRBV12-3/TRBV12-4	-	TRBJ2-7	few
CASTTAPLNQPQHF	TGTGCCAGCACGACAGCTCCCCTGAATCAGCCCCAGCATTTT	TRBV2	-	TRBJ1-5	-
CASSLRGPGMKTQYF	TGTGCCAGCAGCTTACGAGGGCCAGGGATGAAGACCCAGTACTTC	TRBV7-2	-	TRBJ2-5	-
CASSADRGGETQYF	TGTGCCAGCAGCGCGGACAGGGGTGGAGAGACCCAGTACTTC	TRBV9	TRBD1	TRBJ2-5	-
CASISSSGLSYNEQFF	TGTGCCAGCATCTCAAGCTCGGGTTTATCCTACAATGAGCAGTTCTTC	TRBV6-5	-	TRBJ2-1	-
CAWSVLAGAINEQFF	TGTGCCTGGAGTGTACTAGCGGGAGCGATAAATGAGCAGTTCTTC	TRBV30	TRBD2	TRBJ2-1	few
CASSPPPTF	TGTGCCAGCAGCCCCCCCCCCACCTTC	TRBV6-5	-	TRBJ1-2	few
CASSLVVSSGAYNEQFF	TGTGCCAGCAGCTTGGTTGTTTCTAGCGGAGCCTACAATGAGCAGTTCTTC	TRBV5-6	TRBD2	TRBJ2-1	few
CASSSVTGSLMGSYNEQFF	TGTGCCAGCAGCTCTGTAACAGGATCCCTAATGGGCTCCTACAATGAGCAGTTCTTC	TRBV7-2	-	TRBJ2-1	-
CASSPPARDKEQYF	TGTGCCAGCTCACCACCGGCCAGGGACAAGGAGCAGTACTTC	TRBV18	-	TRBJ2-7	-
CASSLVGTRSSEQYF	TGTGCCAGCAGCTTAGTAGGGACTAGGTCCAGCGAGCAGTACTTC	TRBV7-2	TRBD2	TRBJ2-7	-
CASRGTGAATNEKLFF	TGTGCCAGCAGAGGGACAGGGGCCGCAACTAATGAAAAACTGTTTTTT	TRBV3-1	TRBD1	TRBJ1-4	few
CASSSGQGVLYGYTF	TGTGCCAGCAGCTCGGGACAGGGGGTTTTGTATGGCTACACCTTC	TRBV12-3/TRBV12-4	TRBD1	TRBJ1-2	-
CSASGVSYEQYF	TGCAGTGCTAGCGGGGTGTCCTACGAGCAGTACTTC	TRBV20-1	-	TRBJ2-7	few
CSAEQGNQPQHF	TGCAGTGCAGAACAGGGAAATCAGCCCCAGCATTTT	TRBV20-1	-	TRBJ1-5	few
CASAPTGDNEQFF	TGTGCTAGTGCCCCGACAGGGGACAATGAGCAGTTCTTC	TRBV12-5	TRBD1	TRBJ2-1	few
CASKTTGSRDGYTF	TGTGCCAGCAAGACGACAGGGAGTAGGGATGGCTACACCTTC	TRBV27	TRBD1	TRBJ1-2	-
CSAPLGGRTDTQYF	TGCAGTGCTCCCCTGGGAGGGCGGACAGATACGCAGTATTTT	TRBV20-1	TRBD2	TRBJ2-3	-
CASSDLQGMGNQPQHF	TGTGCCAGCAGTGACCTCCAGGGGATGGGCAATCAGCCCCAGCATTTT	TRBV6-5	-	TRBJ1-5	-
CASSPLGRVNYGYTF	TGTGCCAGCAGTCCCTTGGGGAGAGTGAACTATGGCTACACCTTC	TRBV27	-	TRBJ1-2	few
CASATQRAGAFNYGYTF	TGTGCCAGCGCGACTCAAAGGGCAGGGGCGTTTAACTATGGCTACACCTTC	TRBV12-3/TRBV12-4	-	TRBJ1-2	-
CASSQVSLLGDNEQFF	TGTGCCAGCAGCCAAGTTTCCCTGCTTGGGGACAATGAGCAGTTCTTC	TRBV4-2	-	TRBJ2-1	few
CASSLGQTSTGELFF	TGTGCCAGCAGTTTGGGACAGACTTCGACCGGGGAGCTGTTTTTT	TRBV27	TRBD1	TRBJ2-2	few
CASSLAGTFYNEQFF	TGTGCCAGCAGCTTGGCGGGGACCTTCTACAATGAGCAGTTCTTC	TRBV5-6	-	TRBJ2-1	-
CSVERSYNEQFF	TGCAGCGTTGAACGGAGTTACAATGAGCAGTTCTTC	TRBV29-1	-	TRBJ2-1	-
CASSLFDSSASNYGYTF	TGTGCCAGCAGCTTATTTGACAGTTCGGCCTCTAACTATGGCTACACCTTC	TRBV7-2	-	TRBJ1-2	few
CASSSGTGVHQETQYF	TGTGCCAGCAGCTCCGGGACAGGGGTTCACCAAGAGACCCAGTACTTC	TRBV7-9	TRBD1	TRBJ2-5	few